This T cell receptor beta chain is drawn from a study of blood T cell repertoires in COVID-19. Study-level background: Samples of COVID-19 (acute and convalescent) were obtained from the United States, Italy and Spain. Sources were T cells, B-cell-depleted T cells, or PBMCs; the material itself was cDNA or gDNA.

Source study methods: From reference gene primer amplification, estimates of nucleated cell counts were derived. This table comes from immunoSEQ multiplex PCR, and its TCRdb copy is limited to in-frame clones, with some not included. V, J and clone size were drawn from that table, and D and trimming were deduced from the DNA. The sample lists roughly 100,000 clones, about nine tenths occurring once. Germline loops: CDR1 KGHDR, CDR2 SFDVKD. The CDR3 has 16 residues. Losses at the gene ends were 4 bases for V and 5 bases for J; bases not matched to a gene: 6. This receptor was obtained from a man younger than 35 with acute or convalescent COVID-19. The sequencing input was peripheral blood. This chain uses TRBV24-1 with TRBJ2-1; 11 bases are a match to TRBD2. The CDR3 DNA reads as TGTGCCACCAGTGACTCGACTAGCGGGGAAAACAATGAGCAGTTCTTC. Translation: CATSDSTSGENNEQFF.